This T cell receptor (beta chain) originates from a study of spatial heterogeneity in lung cancer. TCRdb analysed the 5' RACE reads with MiXCR anew, one entry per CDR3 protein. The sample shows some 6,000 distinct CDR3 sequences, 14% of them seen only once. Time point denoted: sample taken at primary tumor resection. V was clipped by 4 bases and J by 6 bases, with 8 bases between them. This CDR3 has 12 residues. Per germline, CDR1 SGDLS and CDR2 YYNGEE. Study-wide results and caveats: In tumors, expanded intratumoral alpha and beta TCR counts tracked mutation counts.

Points on this clonotype: Its target is unknown.

This receptor was obtained from a male donor with early-stage non-small cell lung cancer. This specimen consisted of lung tumor tissue, obtained at surgery. The genes are TRBV9 and TRBJ2-4; D is possibly TRBD1 (6 bases). This CDR3 reads CASSQGGNIQYF. CDR3 bases: TGTGCCAGCAGCCAAGGGGGAAACATTCAGTACTTC.